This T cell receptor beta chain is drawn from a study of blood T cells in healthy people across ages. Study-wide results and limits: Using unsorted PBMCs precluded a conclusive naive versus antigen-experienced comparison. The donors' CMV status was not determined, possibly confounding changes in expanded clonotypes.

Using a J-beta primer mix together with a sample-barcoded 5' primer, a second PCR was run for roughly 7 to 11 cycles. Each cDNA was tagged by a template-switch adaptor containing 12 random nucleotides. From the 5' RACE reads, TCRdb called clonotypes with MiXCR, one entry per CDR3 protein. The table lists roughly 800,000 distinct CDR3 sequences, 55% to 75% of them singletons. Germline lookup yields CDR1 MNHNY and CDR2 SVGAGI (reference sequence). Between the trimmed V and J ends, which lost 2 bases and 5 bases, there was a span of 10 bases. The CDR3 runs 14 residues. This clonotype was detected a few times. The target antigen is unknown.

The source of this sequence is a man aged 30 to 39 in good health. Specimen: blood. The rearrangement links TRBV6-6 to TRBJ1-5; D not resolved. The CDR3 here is CASSYGRVDQPQHF. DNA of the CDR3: TGTGCCAGCAGTTACGGTAGGGTGGATCAGCCCCAGCATTTT.